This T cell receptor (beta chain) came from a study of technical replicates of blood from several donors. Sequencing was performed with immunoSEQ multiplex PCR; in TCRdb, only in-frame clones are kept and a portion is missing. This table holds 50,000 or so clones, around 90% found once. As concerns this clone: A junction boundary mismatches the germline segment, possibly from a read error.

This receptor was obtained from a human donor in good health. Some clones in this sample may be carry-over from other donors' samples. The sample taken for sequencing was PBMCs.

CDR3 in DNA: TGTGCCAGCAGCTTAGTTAACAATCAGTACTTC. Translation gives CASSLVNNQYF. This chain joins TRBV11-3 and TRBJ2-4; D ambiguous. CDR3 length: 11 amino acids. Germline loops: CDR1 SGHNT, CDR2 YENEEA.